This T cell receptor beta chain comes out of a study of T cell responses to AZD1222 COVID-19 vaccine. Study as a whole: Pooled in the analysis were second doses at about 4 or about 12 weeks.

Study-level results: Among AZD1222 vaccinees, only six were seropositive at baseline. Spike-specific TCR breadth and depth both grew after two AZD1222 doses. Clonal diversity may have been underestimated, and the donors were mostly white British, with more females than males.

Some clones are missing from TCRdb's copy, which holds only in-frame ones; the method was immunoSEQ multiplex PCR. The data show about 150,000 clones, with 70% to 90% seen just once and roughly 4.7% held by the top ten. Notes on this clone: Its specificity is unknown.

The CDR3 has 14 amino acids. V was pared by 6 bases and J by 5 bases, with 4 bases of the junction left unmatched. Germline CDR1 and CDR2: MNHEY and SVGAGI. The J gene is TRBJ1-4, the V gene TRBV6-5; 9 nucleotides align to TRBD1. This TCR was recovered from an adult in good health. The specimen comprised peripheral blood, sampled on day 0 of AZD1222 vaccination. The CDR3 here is CASSAGQGNEKLFF. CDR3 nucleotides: TGTGCCAGCAGCGCGGGACAGGGAAATGAAAAACTGTTTTTT.